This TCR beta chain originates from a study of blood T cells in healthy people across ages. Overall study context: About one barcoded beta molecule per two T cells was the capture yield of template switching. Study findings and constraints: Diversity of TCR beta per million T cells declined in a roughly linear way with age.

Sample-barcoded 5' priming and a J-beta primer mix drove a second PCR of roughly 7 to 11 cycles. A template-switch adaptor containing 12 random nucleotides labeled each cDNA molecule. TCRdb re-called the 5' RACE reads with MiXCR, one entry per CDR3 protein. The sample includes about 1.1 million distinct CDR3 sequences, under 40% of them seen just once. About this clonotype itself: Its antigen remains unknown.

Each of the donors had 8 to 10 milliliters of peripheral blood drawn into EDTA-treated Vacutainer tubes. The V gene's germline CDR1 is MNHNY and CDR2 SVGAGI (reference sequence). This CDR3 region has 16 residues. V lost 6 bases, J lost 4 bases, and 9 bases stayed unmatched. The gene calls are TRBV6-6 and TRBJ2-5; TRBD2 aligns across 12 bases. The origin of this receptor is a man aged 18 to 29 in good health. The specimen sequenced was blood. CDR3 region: CASRNPSGGAGETQYF. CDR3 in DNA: TGTGCCAGCAGGAACCCTAGCGGGGGGGCTGGAGAGACCCAGTACTTC.